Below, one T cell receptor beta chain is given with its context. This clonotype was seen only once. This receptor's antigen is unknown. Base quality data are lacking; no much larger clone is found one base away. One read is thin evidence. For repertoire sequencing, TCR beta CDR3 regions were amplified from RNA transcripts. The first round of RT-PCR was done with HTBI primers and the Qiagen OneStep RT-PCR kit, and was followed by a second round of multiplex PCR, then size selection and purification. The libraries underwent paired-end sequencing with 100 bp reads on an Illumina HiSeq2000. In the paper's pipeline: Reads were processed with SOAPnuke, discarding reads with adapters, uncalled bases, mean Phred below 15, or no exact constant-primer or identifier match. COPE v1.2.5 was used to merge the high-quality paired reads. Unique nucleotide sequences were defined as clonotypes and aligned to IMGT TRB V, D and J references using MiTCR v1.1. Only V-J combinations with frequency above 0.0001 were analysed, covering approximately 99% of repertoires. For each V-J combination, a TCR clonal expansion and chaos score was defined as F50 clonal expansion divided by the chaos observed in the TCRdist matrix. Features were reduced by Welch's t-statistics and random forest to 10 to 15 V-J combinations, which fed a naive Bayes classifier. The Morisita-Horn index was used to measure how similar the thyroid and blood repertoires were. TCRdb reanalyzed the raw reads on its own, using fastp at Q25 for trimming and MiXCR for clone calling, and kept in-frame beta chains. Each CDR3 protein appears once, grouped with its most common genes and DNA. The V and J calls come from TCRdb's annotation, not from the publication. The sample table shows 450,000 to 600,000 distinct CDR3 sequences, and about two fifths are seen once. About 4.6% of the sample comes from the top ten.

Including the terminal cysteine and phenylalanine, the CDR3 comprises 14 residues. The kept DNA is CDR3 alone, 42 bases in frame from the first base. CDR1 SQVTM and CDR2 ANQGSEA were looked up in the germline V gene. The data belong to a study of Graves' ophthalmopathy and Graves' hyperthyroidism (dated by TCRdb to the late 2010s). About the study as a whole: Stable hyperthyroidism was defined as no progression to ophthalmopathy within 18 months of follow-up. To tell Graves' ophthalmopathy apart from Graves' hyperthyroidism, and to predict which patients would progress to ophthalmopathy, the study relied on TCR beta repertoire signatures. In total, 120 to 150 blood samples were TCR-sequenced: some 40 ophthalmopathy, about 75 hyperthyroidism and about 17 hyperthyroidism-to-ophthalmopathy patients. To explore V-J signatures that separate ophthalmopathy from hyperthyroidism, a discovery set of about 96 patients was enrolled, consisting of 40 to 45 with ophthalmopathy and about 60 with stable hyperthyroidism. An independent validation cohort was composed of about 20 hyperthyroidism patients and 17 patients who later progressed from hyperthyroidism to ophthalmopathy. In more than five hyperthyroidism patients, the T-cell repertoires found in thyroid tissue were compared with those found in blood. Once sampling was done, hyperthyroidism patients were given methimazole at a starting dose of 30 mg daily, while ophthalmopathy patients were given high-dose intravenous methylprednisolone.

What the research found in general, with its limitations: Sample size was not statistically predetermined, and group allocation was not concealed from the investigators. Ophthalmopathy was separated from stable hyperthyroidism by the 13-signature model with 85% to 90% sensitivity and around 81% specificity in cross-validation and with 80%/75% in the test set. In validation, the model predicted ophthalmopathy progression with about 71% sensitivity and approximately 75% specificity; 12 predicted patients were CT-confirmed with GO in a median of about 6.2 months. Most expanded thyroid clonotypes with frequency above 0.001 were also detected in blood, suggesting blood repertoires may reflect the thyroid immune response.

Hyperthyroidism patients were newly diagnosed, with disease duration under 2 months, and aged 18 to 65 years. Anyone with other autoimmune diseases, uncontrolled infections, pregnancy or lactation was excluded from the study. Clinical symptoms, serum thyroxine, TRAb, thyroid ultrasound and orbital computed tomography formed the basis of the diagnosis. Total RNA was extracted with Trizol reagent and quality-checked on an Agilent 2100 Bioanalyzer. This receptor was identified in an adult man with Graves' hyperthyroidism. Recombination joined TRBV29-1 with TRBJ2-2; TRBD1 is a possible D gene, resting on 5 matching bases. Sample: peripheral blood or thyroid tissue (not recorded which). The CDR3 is CSVNGHLRVGELFF. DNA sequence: TGCAGTGTGAATGGACACCTTAGGGTCGGGGAGCTGTTTTTT.